The present TCR beta chain was sequenced within a study of CD8+CD57+ T cells in acquired aplastic anemia (dated by TCRdb to the late 2010s). General notes on the study: Extracted DNA from sorted CD4+ and CD8+ cells averaged about 3 ug, ranging from roughly 0.19 to 27.4 ug. CD8+CD57+ expansion was defined as a frequency above the mean frequency observed in healthy subjects. The paper's findings and limits, for the study overall: Between patients and healthy controls, no significant difference in CD8+ Simpson's diversity was found (P=0.060). Approximately 31 CD8+ CDR3 sequences were found in both patients and controls but appeared to be highly expressed in patients and within the immunodominant clones of the patients.

Genomic DNA served as template for TCR beta VDJ combination and CDR3 sequence profiling. An Illumina HiSeq 2000 was used for TCR repertoire sequencing. On the study's bioinformatics: Repertoire assessment relied on Simpson's diversity index, CDR3 size and DJ length profiles, and TRBV/TRBJ rearrangement plots. Whichever DNA sequence was most abundant in the deep sequencing data was defined as the immunodominant clone. CDR3 amino acid sequences were checked for sharing between subjects and were compared against published repertoires and the VDJdb database. The public reads were run again by TCRdb, first through fastp at Q25 and then through MiXCR, and only productive beta chains were kept. Duplicate CDR3 protein sequences are folded into a single record with the most common DNA and genes. These V and J calls rely on TCRdb rather than the paper's analysis. Recorded for this sample are 200,000 to 250,000 distinct CDR3 sequences; 60% to 80% of them occurred a single time. The ten biggest clones cover around 60% of the sample.

As encoded in the germline V gene, CDR1 is SGHTA while CDR2 is FQGNSA. Taken from cysteine to phenylalanine, the CDR3 has 14 residues. This entry keeps only the CDR3 DNA: 42 bases, framed from base 1. V was cut back by 8 bases and J by 2 bases, leaving a gap of 15 bases between them. The patients picked for sequencing were ones in whom flow cytometry had shown an expansion of CD8+CD57+ cells. Every patient had severe acquired aplastic anemia, diagnosed using the International Study of Aplastic Anemia and Agranulocytosis and Camitta criteria. No patient had received any therapy when blood was sampled. In the study, sorted CD4+ and CD8+ blood T cells from patients with severe aplastic anemia and from healthy subjects underwent deep sequencing of TCR repertoires. Patients were enrolled under clinicaltrials.gov protocols 00001620, 01623167, 00001397, 00071045, 00081523 and 00961064 in the USA. Ficoll-Paque density gradient centrifugation was used to isolate peripheral blood mononuclear cells. Before DNA extraction, CD4+ and CD8+ T cells were sorted with FACS or magnetic beads.

Remarks on this clonotype: Its antigen is not yet known. No much larger clone is present one base from it, and per-base qualities are unavailable.

Sequencing input: sorted CD4+, CD8+, or CD8+CD57+ T cells (not recorded which) from PBMCs. The chain joins TRBV7-2 to TRBJ2-5; the D region may be TRBD1 or TRBD2, each matching 5 bases equally. The source of this sequence is a human donor with aplastic anemia. The DNA sequence reads TGTGCCAGCCGCCAGGGACCGAGTCAAGAGACCCAGTACTTC. This translates into CASRQGPSQETQYF.